This T cell receptor beta chain was sequenced in a study of T cell responses to AZD1222 COVID-19 vaccine. Trimming cost V 0 bases and J 9 bases, with 18 bases left between them. The CDR3 is 15 residues long. Germline-derived CDR1 and CDR2 are SGHRS and YFSETQ. The repertoire was sequenced with immunoSEQ multiplex PCR; TCRdb's copy has only in-frame clones and lacks some. The sample consists of about 88,000 clones, under 95% of them appearing once. Overall study findings and caveats: Of spike-specific TCRs, nearly half reportedly target regions left unmutated in variants. Only 5 to 7 AZD1222 recipients were seropositive at baseline. Donor demographics were predominantly white British with a female majority; clonal diversity may be underestimated. Repertoire sampling happened only post peak T cell response.

This clone was picked up one time. Antigen specificity is unknown. The chain joins TRBV5-1 to TRBJ2-5; TRBD1 or TRBD2 may be the D gene (5 bases each). This TCR derives from an adult in good health. The material sequenced was peripheral blood, taken on day 0 of MenACWY control vaccination. The CDR3 DNA reads as TGCGCCAGCAGCTTGGAGGACGGGACCTTTCAATCCCAGTACTTC. Translation gives CASSLEDGTFQSQYF.